The next 27 T cell receptor beta chains were all read from a single sample in a study of a mutant IDH1 vaccine in newly diagnosed glioma. The repertoire was sequenced with immunoSEQ multiplex PCR; TCRdb's copy has only in-frame clones and lacks some. The profile shows about 38,000 clones, about four fifths of them singletons. Time point meaning: week 5, during vaccination. Every vaccine dose comprised 300 ug of mutant IDH1 20-mer peptide plus topical imiquimod. No antigen has been assigned to these receptors. Sequences were derived from PBMCs, sampled from a glioma patient whose treatment included an IDH1 peptide vaccine. These TCRs come from a man aged 35 to 55 with glioma.

The count of this clone is one. The V gene is TRBV7-8, the J gene TRBJ2-2; D might be TRBD1 or TRBD2, each matching 6 bases. The V end was cut by 6 bases, the J end by 1 base, with 15 bases between. The CDR3 is made up of 16 amino acids. Germline CDR1 and CDR2: SGHVS and FQNEAQ. Here the CDR3 DNA reads TGTGCCAGCAGGCGATGGGGGGCTGGGAACACCGGGGAGCTGTTTTTT. This sequence encodes CASRRWGAGNTGELFF.

The V gene is TRBV7-9, the J gene TRBJ2-5, with 8 positions matching TRBD2. CDR1 SEHNR and CDR2 FQNEAQ come from the germline V gene (reference sequence). The CDR3 runs 13 residues. After removal of 11 bases from V and 4 bases from J, the junction contained 9 bases not matched to a gene. DNA of the CDR3: TGTGCCCGAGGGGTAGCGGGAAGAGAGACCCAGTACTTC. This gives the protein CARGVAGRETQYF.

The chain has TRBV30 and TRBJ2-3, with TRBD2 as a possible D gene (5 bases). V lost 4 bases, J lost 3 bases, and 11 bases lay in between. Germline V gives CDR1 GTSNPN, CDR2 SVGIG (reference sequence). This CDR3 is built from 13 residues. The CDR3 sequence: CAWTRLATDTQYF. The CDR3 coding sequence is TGTGCCTGGACCCGGTTAGCGACAGATACGCAGTATTTT.

This clone has only one observation. This chain uses TRBV18 with TRBJ1-4; D perhaps matches TRBD1 (5 bases). The CDR3 runs 13 residues. CDR1 and CDR2 (germline): KGHSH, LQKENI. V lost 6 bases to trimming and J lost 6 bases, with 11 bases between them. Written as DNA, the CDR3 is TGTGCCAGCTCCGTCGGGGGGGATGAAAAACTGTTTTTT. Encoded protein: CASSVGGDEKLFF.

The chain has TRBV11-3 and TRBJ2-2; D uncertain. V was clipped by 5 bases and J by 4 bases, with 11 bases between them. The CDR3 contains 14 residues. The germline V gene has CDR1 SGHNT and CDR2 YENEEA. CDR3 coding DNA: TGTGCCAGCAGCCCTAGTCATAGCACCGGGGAGCTGTTTTTT. Translation gives CASSPSHSTGELFF.

The chain combines TRBV5-1 with TRBJ2-7, with D possibly TRBD1 on 6 matching bases. V lost 5 bases and J 0 bases, leaving 18 bases between the germline ends. The CDR3 covers 16 residues. Germline CDR1 SGHRS, CDR2 YFSETQ. CDR3 coding DNA: TGCGCCAGCAGGTCAGGGGATGAAGGCCACTCCTACGAGCAGTACTTC. It codes for CASRSGDEGHSYEQYF.

The chain couples TRBV11-1 to TRBJ1-1, with a weak D call TRBD1 (5 bases). The CDR3 runs 14 residues. The V end lost 5 bases, the J end lost 7 bases, and 17 bases lay between the germline ends. Germline lookup yields CDR1 SGHAT and CDR2 FQDESV (reference sequence). CDR3 sequence reads: CASSDYRDVSEAFF. CDR3 coding DNA: TGTGCCAGCAGCGACTACCGGGACGTCAGTGAAGCTTTCTTT.

The rearrangement uses TRBV30 and TRBJ1-2; the D is unclear. Germline CDR1 reads GTSNPN; CDR2 reads SVGIG (reference sequence). CDR3 size: 16 residues. V was trimmed by 0 bases and J by 2 bases, leaving 16 bases between them. CDR3 nucleotide sequence: TGTGCCTGGAGTGTAGGGATGGCGTACCTCAACTATGGCTACACCTTC. Its translation: CAWSVGMAYLNYGYTF.

This clone was seen only once. The rearrangement uses TRBV4-1 and TRBJ1-1; possibly TRBD1 for D (6 bases). CDR1 MGHRA and CDR2 YSYEKL come from the germline V gene. The CDR3 runs 15 residues. Trimming removed 1 base from V and 8 bases from J, with 17 bases in between. Here the CDR3 reads CASSQGTTGGTEAFF. The DNA for the CDR3 is TGCGCCAGCAGCCAAGGTACGACAGGTGGCACAGAAGCTTTCTTT.

The genes are TRBV7-6 and TRBJ2-3, with D perhaps TRBD1 (5 bases). This CDR3 has 13 residues. V dropped 1 base and J dropped 6 bases, with 8 bases sitting between them. Germline V lookup: CDR1 SGHVS, CDR2 FNYEAQ. Here the CDR3 DNA reads TGTGCCAGCAGCTTAGGTAACAGGGATACGCAGTATTTT. Its translation: CASSLGNRDTQYF.

The chain combines TRBV27 with TRBJ2-7; tentatively, D is TRBD2 (7 bases). Trimming cost V 2 bases and J 3 bases, with 14 bases left between them. Germline values: CDR1 MNHEY, CDR2 SMNVEV (reference sequence). This CDR3 region has 15 residues. The CDR3 reads CASSLIGGGGYEQYF. In DNA, the CDR3 is TGTGCCAGCAGTTTAATCGGGGGCGGGGGCTACGAGCAGTACTTC.

The V and J genes are TRBV7-2 and TRBJ2-1; 9 bases line up with TRBD1. Germline lookup yields CDR1 SGHTA and CDR2 FQGNSA. Trimming took 7 bases from V and 2 from J; bases not matched to a gene: 6. This CDR3 is built from 15 residues. This chain's CDR3 is CASTRGTGPYNEQFF. The CDR3 DNA reads as TGTGCCAGCACCCGGGGGACAGGGCCCTACAATGAGCAGTTCTTC. Combining the CDR3 with reference TRBV7-2 and TRBJ2-1 gives the whole variable domain GAGVSQSPSNKVTEKGKDVELRCDPISGHTALYWYRQSLGQGLEFLIYFQGNSAPDKSGLPSDRFSAERTGGSVSTLTIQRTQQEDSAVYLCASTRGTGPYNEQFFGPGTRLTVL.

This clone was seen a few times. The chain joins TRBV10-2 to TRBJ1-1, with a tentative D call TRBD1 (5 bases). This CDR3 has 14 amino acids. Between the trimmed V and J ends, which lost 1 base and 7 bases, there was a span of 13 bases. Germline CDR1 WSHSY, CDR2 SAAADI. This CDR3 reads CASSEWGGKDEAFF. CDR3 sequence (DNA): TGCGCCAGCAGTGAGTGGGGGGGTAAAGATGAAGCTTTCTTT.

The rearrangement uses TRBV4-1 and TRBJ1-4; 10 bases are shared with TRBD1. Germline V lookup: CDR1 MGHRA, CDR2 YSYEKL. V trimming: 8 bases; J trimming: 7 bases; junction bases outside the gene matches: 4. The CDR3 runs to 13 residues. The CDR3 region has the DNA TGCGCCAGCCGACAGGGGGCAGGTGAAAAACTGTTTTTT. This translates into CASRQGAGEKLFF.

Only one count was recorded for this clone. The genes are TRBV19 and TRBJ2-5; D possibly corresponds to TRBD1 (5 bases). The germline V and J ends were trimmed by 6 bases and 6 bases, with 17 bases remaining between them. Germline-derived CDR1 and CDR2 are LNHDA and SQIVND (reference sequence). The CDR3 extends over 14 amino acids. The CDR3 bases are TGTGCCAGTAGCCTAGAGGCAGGGATGAAGACCCAGTACTTC. It is translated as CASSLEAGMKTQYF.

This clone was counted between two and nine times. The chain couples TRBV5-1 to TRBJ2-7; 7 bases agree with TRBD1. Germline CDR1 SGHRS, CDR2 YFSETQ. The CDR3 sequence is 15 residues long. V shed 4 bases and J 2 bases; nucleotides not matched to a gene: 9. The CDR3 region is CASSPGTATTYEQYF. The DNA for the CDR3 is TGCGCCAGCAGCCCCGGGACAGCCACTACCTACGAGCAGTACTTC. Variable domain in full (rest from reference TRBV5-1 and TRBJ2-7): KAGVTQTPRYLIKTRGQQVTLSCSPISGHRSVSWYQQTPGQGLQFLFEYFSETQRNKGNFPGRFSGRQFSNSRSEMNVSTLELGDSALYLCASSPGTATTYEQYFGPGTRLTVT.

This clone was recorded a few times. The chain has TRBV5-6 and TRBJ1-1, with 7 bases aligning to TRBD1. V trimming: 4 bases; J trimming: 1 base; junction bases outside the gene matches: 13. The CDR3 is made up of 17 amino acids. In germline, CDR1 is SGHDT, CDR2 YYEEEE. CDR3 sequence: CASSPFGGRGSNTEAFF. The CDR3 DNA follows: TGTGCCAGCAGCCCGTTCGGGGGCAGGGGGTCGAACACTGAAGCTTTCTTT.

The genes are TRBV30 and TRBJ2-1; TRBD2 matches 13 bases. V shed 0 bases, J shed 1 base, and the junction held 12 bases outside the gene matches. This CDR3 has 20 residues. Germline V gene data show CDR1 as GTSNPN and CDR2 as SVGIG (reference sequence). Written as DNA, the CDR3 is TGTGCCTGGAGTGTCGAATTCGCACTAGCGGGGGGGCCGTCCTACAATGAGCAGTTCTTC. It is translated as CAWSVEFALAGGPSYNEQFF.

This chain links TRBV7-3 with TRBJ2-3; 9 bases match TRBD2. This CDR3 is built from 15 residues. Per the germline V gene, CDR1 is SGHTA and CDR2 is FQGTGA. J was trimmed by 0 bases and V by 5 bases; bases with no gene match: 3. The CDR3 region is CASSPSGASTDTQYF. As DNA, the CDR3 is TGTGCCAGCAGCCCTAGCGGGGCTAGCACAGATACGCAGTATTTT. The complete variable domain, with remaining parts taken from reference TRBV7-3 and TRBJ2-3, reads GAGVSQTPSNKVTEKGKYVELRCDPISGHTALYWYRQSLGQGPEFLIYFQGTGAADDSGLPNDRFFAVRPEGSVSTLKIQRTERGDSAVYLCASSPSGASTDTQYFGPGTRLTVL.

The V and J genes are TRBV7-9 and TRBJ1-6, with 7 bases lining up with TRBD1. With V trimmed by 3 bases and J by 6 bases, 14 bases remained unmatched. The CDR3 is made up of 18 amino acids. Per the germline V gene, CDR1 is SEHNR and CDR2 is FQNEAQ (reference sequence). CDR3 sequence: CASSLARGFPSTNSPLHF. The CDR3 DNA reads TGTGCCAGCAGCTTGGCCAGGGGGTTTCCTAGTACTAATTCACCCCTCCACTTT.

This clone was detected only a few times. This chain joins TRBV18 and TRBJ1-5; possibly TRBD1 for D (6 bases). This CDR3 comprises 16 residues. Trimming stripped 5 bases from V and 9 bases from J, with 23 bases between. Germline V CDR1 and CDR2: KGHSH, LQKENI. DNA for the CDR3: TGTGCCAGCTCAGCTGACGTCGGCGGGGGCGAAGGGCCCCAGCATTTT. The encoded protein is CASSADVGGGEGPQHF.

The CDR3 sequence is CASSLGENSGANVLTF. In DNA, the CDR3 is TGTGCCAGCTCCTTGGGGGAGAACTCTGGGGCCAACGTCCTGACTTTC. The J gene is TRBJ2-6, the V gene TRBV6-6; the D gene could be TRBD1 or TRBD2 (5 bases each). Germline V CDR1 and CDR2: MNHNY, SVGAGI (reference sequence). V dropped 8 bases and J dropped 0 bases, with 14 bases sitting between them. The CDR3 loop spans 16 amino acids.

This chain uses TRBV7-6 with TRBJ2-7; D possibly corresponds to TRBD2 (5 bases). Germline CDR1 SGHVS, CDR2 FNYEAQ. V was cut by 5 bases and J by 3 bases, with 11 bases left in between. The CDR3 runs to 13 residues. The CDR3 here is CASSVTLDYEQYF. The CDR3 coding sequence is TGTGCCAGCAGCGTGACACTAGACTACGAGCAGTACTTC.

The CDR3 is CASSSSVASNQPQHF. DNA for the CDR3: TGTGCCAGCAGTTCATCAGTGGCTAGCAATCAGCCCCAGCATTTT. The V and J genes are TRBV6-5 and TRBJ1-5; D gene ambiguous. This CDR3 spans 15 amino acids. Germline V lookup: CDR1 MNHEY, CDR2 SVGAGI. The ends were cut back, 4 bases at V and 0 bases at J, with 10 bases in the middle.

J is TRBJ1-1 and V is TRBV6-1, with 7 nucleotides matching TRBD1. Unmatched junction bases numbered 3, after V lost 2 bases and J lost 3 bases. The CDR3 is 14 amino acids. The V gene's germline CDR1 is MNHNS and CDR2 SASEGT. The CDR3: CASSEYDRDTEAFF. In nucleotides, the CDR3 is TGTGCCAGCAGTGAATACGACAGGGACACTGAAGCTTTCTTT.

The CDR3 nucleotides read TGTGCCAGCAGCCGAGGGATAGCGGGGGGTGATTACAATGAGCAGTTCTTC. Translated: CASSRGIAGGDYNEQFF. The chain uses TRBV11-3 and TRBJ2-1; 10 nucleotides agree with TRBD2. Germline values: CDR1 SGHNT, CDR2 YENEEA. V lost 5 bases to trimming and J lost 4 bases; unmatched junction nucleotides: 11. This CDR3 has 17 residues.

This chain connects TRBV9 to TRBJ1-1; D is ambiguous. The CDR3 consists of 15 residues. CDR1 and CDR2 (germline): SGDLS, YYNGEE. Trimming took 4 bases from V and 5 from J, leaving 18 bases between them. CDR3 region: CASSPTGTSRTEAFF. The CDR3 DNA sequence: TGTGCCAGCAGCCCCACCGGCACCTCCAGGACTGAAGCTTTCTTT.